This T cell receptor (beta chain) was captured in a study of T-cell memory formation after mild COVID-19. The study, taken as a whole, reports: CD4+ clones that contracted lay mainly in CM and EM; CD8+ ones lay in EMRA.

UMIs and sample barcodes were carried by the TCR alpha and TCR beta cDNA libraries that 5'RACE produced using constant-segment primers. TCRdb re-derived calls from the 5' RACE reads in MiXCR, one entry per CDR3 protein. This table has approximately 480,000 distinct CDR3 sequences, 15% to 20% appearing once. The germline CDR1 and CDR2 sequences are KGHDR and SFDVKD. V lost 1 base to trimming and J lost 8 bases, with 7 bases between them. The CDR3 extends over 12 amino acids. This clonotype was detected only a few times. What it binds is unknown. The rearrangement uses TRBV24-1 and TRBJ1-1; D is unresolved. The TCR originated in an adult woman who had mild COVID-19 (a few samples of this study predate the infection). Cell type and time point are not known. The specimen was PBMCs or a T cell subset sorted from them (not recorded which). The CDR3, as DNA: TGTGCCACCAGTGATTTAGGCCAAGAAGCTTTCTTT. It is translated as CATSDLGQEAFF.